A single T cell receptor (beta chain) is shown here with its context. No antigen is known for it. The germline CDR1 and CDR2 sequences are DFQATT and SNEGSKA (reference sequence). Trimming took 5 bases from V and 0 from J, leaving 12 bases between them. The CDR3 length is 14 residues. It was with a sample-barcoded 5' primer and a J-beta primer mix that a second PCR of roughly 6 to 12 cycles was run. TCRdb re-derived calls from the 5' RACE reads in MiXCR, one entry per CDR3 protein. This table has fewer than 2,000,000 distinct CDR3 sequences, about 31% appearing once. The record originates from a study of blood T cells in healthy people across ages. Broader study findings: It was not known whether donors were CMV positive (a possible confounder of expanded clonotype changes). Age brought a roughly linear fall in TCR beta diversity measured per million T cells.

The sequence derives from a woman in her twenties or thirties in good health. The chain carries TRBV20-1 and TRBJ2-3; possible D gene TRBD2, 6 bases. Sequenced material: blood. Here the CDR3 DNA reads TGCAGTGCTCGTAGCGGTTTAAGCACAGATACGCAGTATTTT. Its translation: CSARSGLSTDTQYF.